This T cell receptor beta chain was recorded in a study of T cells in Graves' hyperthyroidism and ophthalmopathy. V was cut by 6 bases and J by 10 bases, with 19 bases left in between. The CDR3 contains 15 residues. Germline assignment: CDR1 LNHDA and CDR2 SQIVND (reference sequence). This clonotype was observed many times. Amplification targeted TCR beta CDR3 regions from RNA transcripts. A set of HTBI primers served as the primers for a first-round RT-PCR of the TCR CDR3. TCRdb processed the multiplex PCR reads anew with MiXCR; each CDR3 protein has one entry. The table has approximately 400,000 distinct CDR3 sequences, about a sixth seen once.

This sequence originates from a young woman with Graves' hyperthyroidism. The sequencing sample was made of blood. The chain recombines TRBV19 with TRBJ1-6, with a possible D match to TRBD1 (5 bases). In nucleotides, the CDR3 is TGTGCCAGTAGACACCCTCTGGCAGGGTACTCACCCCTCCACTTT. Translated: CASRHPLAGYSPLHF.